This entry lists 9 T cell receptor beta chains sequenced from one sample in a study of blood T cell repertoires in COVID-19 (dated by TCRdb to between 2020 and 2021). Library prep was done by the immunoSEQ multiplex PCR assay. Drawn from immuneACCESS, this table holds only the in-frame rearrangements with V and J called that TCRdb kept. Clones are partly lost; checked studies trace under half to an unresolved V gene and leave the rest unexplained. The sample includes approximately 200,000 clones, with around 87% observed a single time. The ten largest clones represent more than 7% of the sample. Sequenced sample: PBMCs or T cells enriched from blood (not recorded which). These TCRs come from a man younger than 40 in a cohort exposed to, infected with or recovered from COVID-19 (not recorded which).

This clone turned up a few times. V and J are TRBV7-9 and TRBJ2-7; a possible D gene is TRBD2 (6 bases). The germline V gene encodes CDR1 SEHNR and CDR2 FQNEAQ (reference sequence). Deletions cut 10 bases from V and 3 bases from J, with 16 bases between. The CDR3 loop spans 13 amino acids. The CDR3 DNA reads TGTGCCACCGTCCGAGGGAGGAACTACGAGCAGTACTTC. Translated, it gives CATVRGRNYEQYF. Full variable domain (outside the CDR3, taken from reference TRBV7-9 and TRBJ2-7): DTGVSQNPRHKITKRGQNVTFRCDPISEHNRLYWYRQTLGQGPEFLTYFQNEAQLEKSRLLSDRFSAERPKGSFSTLEIQRTEQGDSAMYLCATVRGRNYEQYFGPGTRLTVT.

The rearrangement uses TRBV2 and TRBJ1-5, with TRBD1 matching 7 bases. Trimming cost V 9 bases and J 0 bases; bases outside gene matches: 8. CDR1 SNHLY and CDR2 FYNNEI come from the germline V gene. This CDR3 region has 15 residues. The CDR3 nucleotides read TGTGCCAGGGTTCTACAGGGGTTTAGCAATCAGCCCCAGCATTTT. Residues: CARVLQGFSNQPQHF. The complete variable domain, with remaining parts taken from reference TRBV2 and TRBJ1-5, reads EPEVTQTPSHQVTQMGQEVILRCVPISNHLYFYWYRQILGQKVEFLVSFYNNEISEKSEIFDDQFSVERPDGSNFTLKIRSTKLEDSAMYFCARVLQGFSNQPQHFGDGTRLSIL.

As regards this clone: Other DNA sequences from this sample encode an identical CDR3 as well. The chain links TRBV28 to TRBJ2-6; unclear D gene. This CDR3 has 15 amino acids. V lost 2 bases, J lost 1 base, and 6 bases lay in between. The V gene's germline CDR1 is MDHEN and CDR2 SYDVKM. The CDR3 DNA follows: TGTGCCAGCAGTTTACGAGGTTCTGGGGCCAACGTCCTGACTTTC. This sequence encodes CASSLRGSGANVLTF.

The chain combines TRBV18 with TRBJ2-1; TRBD2 is a possible D gene (5 bases). The V end lost 4 bases, the J end lost 10 bases, and 11 bases lay between the germline ends. CDR3 length: 12 amino acids. Germline V gene sequence: CDR1 KGHSH, CDR2 LQKENI. The CDR3 nucleotides are TGTGCCAGCTCACGTCCTGGCGGGGAGCAGTTCTTC. The encoded protein is CASSRPGGEQFF.

The chain carries TRBV27 and TRBJ2-7, with 10 bases identical to TRBD1. This CDR3 has 13 amino acids. Trimming removed 6 bases from V and 4 bases from J; junction bases left unmatched: 3. The germline CDR1 and CDR2 sequences are MNHEY and SMNVEV (reference sequence). The CDR3 region is CASRGQGLYEQYF. The CDR3 coding sequence is TGTGCCAGCAGGGGACAGGGGCTTTACGAGCAGTACTTC.

DNA of the CDR3: TGTGCCAGCCAGAAGACTAGCGGGAGGAGCAGGGAGCAGTTCTTC. Amino acid sequence: CASQKTSGRSREQFF. The chain recombines TRBV2 with TRBJ2-1; 13 nucleotides match TRBD2. The CDR3 loop spans 15 amino acids. The germline V gene encodes CDR1 SNHLY and CDR2 FYNNEI. V shed 8 bases and J 10 bases; nucleotides not matched to a gene: 11.

The CDR3 DNA follows: TGCGCCAGCAGTCAACTCCCCCTTCGGGAGAGTCACCCCCAGCATTTT. Residues: CASSQLPLRESHPQHF. The chain employs TRBV23-1 and TRBJ1-5; D uncertain. TRBV23-1 is identified as an open reading frame with a role that is uncertain. V was shortened by 2 bases and J by 10 bases, with 21 bases between the two germline ends. This CDR3 region has 16 residues.

The V call is TRBV28, the J call TRBJ1-3; 8 nucleotides match TRBD1. This CDR3 is built from 16 residues. CDR1 is MDHEN and CDR2 is SYDVKM in the germline V gene. V shed 6 bases, J shed 3 bases, and the junction held 10 bases outside the gene matches. The CDR3 DNA is TGTGCCAGCAGCAAAGCAGGGGGCGCGGGTGGAAACACCATATATTTT. As protein: CASSKAGGAGGNTIYF.

This rearrangement joins TRBV19 to TRBJ1-3; tentative D call: TRBD1 (6 bases). CDR1 is LNHDA, CDR2 SQIVND, per germline (reference sequence). CDR3 length equals 14 residues. V dropped 6 bases and J dropped 0 bases, with 9 bases sitting between them. CDR3 bases: TGTGCCAGTAGCACGGACAGCTCTGGAAACACCATATATTTT. Its translation is CASSTDSSGNTIYF.